A single sample is the source of the 26 T cell receptor beta chains below, sequenced in a study of T cell responses to AZD1222 COVID-19 vaccine. The repertoire was sequenced with immunoSEQ multiplex PCR; TCRdb's copy has only in-frame clones and lacks some. The data hold some 150,000 clones, with 65% to 90% observed a single time. Sample: peripheral blood, taken 28 days after the second dose of the MenACWY control vaccine. The origin of the receptors is an adult who received the MenACWY meningococcal vaccine as a control.

In regard to this clone: The conserved phenylalanine or tryptophan normally closing the CDR3 is absent here, so this likely arose from a read error. Because the CDR3's place on the DNA is in doubt, the DNA is left out and the CDR3 is given as listed by TCRdb. The rearrangement joins TRBV12-1 to TRBJ1-4. TRBV12-1 is listed as a pseudogene. The CDR3 numbers 12 amino acids, ends counted. The CDR3 is CASSLKREPEPS.

The rearrangement uses TRBV7-6 and TRBJ2-3; 8 nucleotides agree with TRBD2. Germline-derived CDR1 and CDR2 are SGHVS and FNYEAQ. The CDR3 length is 17 residues. The V gene end was trimmed by 2 bases and the J gene end by 3 bases; junction bases not matched to a gene: 10. Here the CDR3 DNA reads TGTGCCAGCAGCTTACGGTCAGCGGGAGTGGATACAGATACGCAGTATTTT. Residues: CASSLRSAGVDTDTQYF.

In this sample, this clone turned up a few times. V usage is TRBV9 and J usage is TRBJ2-1; 10 nucleotides align to TRBD2. The V segment lost 3 bases and the J segment 3 bases; nucleotides outside the gene matches: 3. This CDR3 spans 15 amino acids. Germline CDR1 is SGDLS and CDR2 is YYNGEE. DNA for the CDR3: TGTGCCAGCAGCGAAGGGACTAGCGTCTACAATGAGCAGTTCTTC. Its protein is CASSEGTSVYNEQFF.

The J gene is TRBJ1-5, the V gene TRBV30, with 10 bases fitting TRBD1. The V and J ends lost 2 bases and 1 base, in that order; junction bases with no gene match: 2. The V gene's germline CDR1 is GTSNPN and CDR2 SVGIG (reference sequence). This CDR3 contains 15 residues. CDR3 loop: CAWSPGQGSNQPQHF. DNA of the CDR3: TGTGCCTGGAGTCCGGGACAGGGGAGCAATCAGCCCCAGCATTTT.

The chain links TRBV19 to TRBJ1-6, with unresolved D. The germline V gene encodes CDR1 LNHDA and CDR2 SQIVND (reference sequence). The CDR3 runs to 13 residues. The V end lost 0 bases, the J end lost 9 bases, and 6 bases lay between the germline ends. CDR3 nucleotide sequence: TGTGCCAGTAGTATAGACGTTAGTTCACCCCTCCACTTT. Its protein is CASSIDVSSPLHF.

The gene calls are TRBV7-2 and TRBJ1-2; D unresolved. The germline CDR1 and CDR2 sequences are SGHTA and FQGNSA. V was pared by 3 bases and J by 5 bases, with 7 bases between. The CDR3 spans 12 residues. The CDR3 region has the DNA TGTGCCAGCAGCTTCACACAGTATGGCTACACCTTC. This translates into CASSFTQYGYTF. Drawing the rest from reference TRBV7-2 and TRBJ1-2, the complete variable domain is GAGVSQSPSNKVTEKGKDVELRCDPISGHTALYWYRQSLGQGLEFLIYFQGNSAPDKSGLPSDRFSAERTGGSVSTLTIQRTQQEDSAVYLCASSFTQYGYTFGSGTRLTVV.

This clone was detected once. The genes are TRBV10-3 and TRBJ2-5; D remains ambiguous. The CDR3 has 13 amino acids. V gave up 10 bases and J gave up 1 base, with 13 bases separating them. The germline V gene has CDR1 ENHRY and CDR2 SYGVKD. CDR3 sequence reads: CATAGSRQETQYF. The CDR3 bases are TGTGCCACCGCTGGGTCCCGCCAAGAGACCCAGTACTTC.

The V and J genes are TRBV11-2 and TRBJ2-1, with 11 nucleotides matching TRBD2. CDR3 length equals 16 residues. In germline, CDR1 is SGHAT, CDR2 FQNNGV. The ends lost 1 base at V and 4 bases at J; junction bases unmatched: 3. CDR3 sequence reads: CASSLAGTSGYNEQFF. The CDR3 DNA follows: TGTGCCAGCAGCTTAGCCGGGACTAGCGGTTACAATGAGCAGTTCTTC.

The chain combines TRBV9 with TRBJ1-6, with 12 bases identical to TRBD1. Germline CDR1 and CDR2: SGDLS and YYNGEE. Germline trimming cut 0 bases from V and 13 bases from J; bases unmatched to any gene: 8. The CDR3 totals 16 residues. CDR3 DNA sequence: TGTGCCAGCAGCGTAGCTCCCGGGACAGGGGGCATCCCCCTCCACTTT. Encoded protein: CASSVAPGTGGIPLHF.

The genes are TRBV7-9 and TRBJ2-2, with 13 bases lining up with TRBD2. Germline lookup yields CDR1 SEHNR and CDR2 FQNEAQ (reference sequence). The CDR3 is 18 residues long. Trimming cost V 5 bases and J 5 bases; bases outside gene matches: 11. CDR3 sequence (DNA): TGTGCCAGCAGCCCGGTCGGACTAGCGGGGGAAAATACCGGGGAGCTGTTTTTT. Translation gives CASSPVGLAGENTGELFF.

This sequence joins TRBV19 and TRBJ2-5, with D perhaps TRBD2 (6 bases). The CDR3 is 15 amino acids. The V end lost 6 bases, the J end lost 1 base, and 15 bases lay between the germline ends. The germline gives CDR1 LNHDA, CDR2 SQIVND (reference sequence). The DNA for the CDR3 is TGTGCCAGTAGACCCTCGGTGGGGGGCCAAGAGACCCAGTACTTC. Its protein is CASRPSVGGQETQYF.

The V call is TRBV7-9, the J call TRBJ1-4; unclear D gene. The germline V gene has CDR1 SEHNR and CDR2 FQNEAQ (reference sequence). The CDR3 totals 14 residues. With 3 bases removed from V and 0 bases from J, the gap between germline ends came to 5 bases. The DNA of the CDR3 is TGTGCCAGCAGCTTTGCGTCAACTAATGAAAAACTGTTTTTT. Amino acids: CASSFASTNEKLFF. Filled out from reference TRBV7-9 and TRBJ1-4, the complete variable domain reads DTGVSQNPRHKITKRGQNVTFRCDPISEHNRLYWYRQTLGQGPEFLTYFQNEAQLEKSRLLSDRFSAERPKGSFSTLEIQRTEQGDSAMYLCASSFASTNEKLFFGSGTQLSVL.

The table lists this clone with a count of one. V gene TRBV5-1 combines with J gene TRBJ2-7; TRBD2 agrees at 10 bases. Germline CDR1 is SGHRS and CDR2 is YFSETQ. After removal of 2 bases from V and 3 bases from J, the junction contained 2 bases not matched to a gene. CDR3 length equals 14 residues. CDR3 DNA sequence: TGCGCCAGCAGCTTACTAGCGGGGAACTACGAGCAGTACGTC. Its translation is CASSLLAGNYEQYV.

The chain is built from TRBV7-3 and TRBJ2-1, with 10 bases that match TRBD2. J gave up 2 bases and V 5 bases, and 3 bases lay outside the gene matches. The length of the CDR3 is 15 residues. Germline lookup yields CDR1 SGHTA and CDR2 FQGTGA. CDR3 region: CASSTSGAAYNEQFF. The CDR3 DNA reads TGTGCCAGCAGCACTAGCGGGGCGGCCTACAATGAGCAGTTCTTC.

This clone was counted a single time. The chain combines TRBV11-1 with TRBJ2-1; 9 bases are shared with TRBD2. Trimming took 5 bases from V and 6 from J; bases not matched to a gene: 8. Germline V gene data show CDR1 as SGHAT and CDR2 as FQDESV (reference sequence). CDR3 size: 15 residues. CDR3 amino acids: CASSLSGRGSNEQFF. CDR3 nucleotide sequence: TGTGCCAGCAGCCTTAGCGGGAGAGGGTCCAATGAGCAGTTCTTC.

V and J are TRBV19 and TRBJ1-3; 7 positions agree with TRBD1. The CDR3 totals 12 residues. V shed 11 bases and J 0 bases; nucleotides not matched to a gene: 1. In germline, CDR1 is LNHDA, CDR2 SQIVND (reference sequence). CDR3 residues: CASGGSGNTIYF. The CDR3 nucleotides are TGTGCCTCAGGGGGCTCTGGAAACACCATATATTTT.

The sample holds one count of this clone. The chain has TRBV19 and TRBJ1-1, with D possibly TRBD1 on 5 matching bases. The V end was cut by 5 bases, the J end by 5 bases, with 12 bases between. Germline lookup yields CDR1 LNHDA and CDR2 SQIVND (reference sequence). This CDR3 comprises 13 residues. The CDR3 region has the DNA TGTGCCAGTAGTTCACGGGGGGGTACTGAAGCTTTCTTT. As protein: CASSSRGGTEAFF.

This rearrangement joins TRBV5-1 to TRBJ1-3; no clear D gene. Germline lookup yields CDR1 SGHRS and CDR2 YFSETQ. The ends were cut back, 2 bases at V and 8 bases at J, with 17 bases in the middle. This CDR3 has 15 residues. The CDR3 here is CASSFGPHKSDTIYF. The DNA of the CDR3 is TGCGCCAGCAGCTTTGGGCCTCACAAAAGCGACACCATATATTTT.

The rearrangement links TRBV5-8 to TRBJ2-7; TRBD2 matches at 7 bases. CDR1 and CDR2 (germline): SGHTS, YDEGEE. This CDR3 is 15 amino acids long. J lost 0 bases, V lost 3 bases, and 6 bases had no gene match. The CDR3 bases are TGTGCCAGCAGCTGGGGGGGGACCGACTCCTACGAGCAGTACTTC. It encodes CASSWGGTDSYEQYF.

The chain recombines TRBV10-3 with TRBJ1-2; tentative D call: TRBD1 (6 bases). The V end was cut by 0 bases, the J end by 4 bases, with 30 bases between. Germline lookup yields CDR1 ENHRY and CDR2 SYGVKD. The CDR3 sequence is 21 residues long. CDR3 in DNA: TGTGCCATCAGTGAGTCGGAAACGACAGGTCCAGTCTGGGGGGCCTTCTATGGCTACACCTTC. This gives the protein CAISESETTGPVWGAFYGYTF.

This clone was observed a handful of times. The rearrangement uses TRBV11-3 and TRBJ2-3, with D perhaps TRBD2 (6 bases). The V gene lost 5 bases and the J gene lost 5 bases, with 11 bases spanning the gap. The CDR3 consists of 13 residues. CDR1 is SGHNT, CDR2 YENEEA, per germline. CDR3 in amino acids: CASSKGEEDTQYF. CDR3 nucleotides: TGTGCCAGCAGCAAAGGGGAGGAAGATACGCAGTATTTT.

This chain uses TRBV5-1 with TRBJ2-3; possibly TRBD1 or TRBD2 for D (5 bases each). The CDR3 extends over 15 amino acids. V was pared by 3 bases and J by 2 bases, with 13 bases between. Per germline, CDR1 SGHRS and CDR2 YFSETQ. The CDR3 coding sequence is TGCGCCAGCAGCTCTCGGGACGCCGCCACAGATACGCAGTATTTT. Amino acid sequence: CASSSRDAATDTQYF.

The rearrangement links TRBV6-5 to TRBJ2-3; D is uncertain. V was pared by 6 bases and J by 0 bases, with 13 bases between. The CDR3 length is 15 residues. CDR1 and CDR2 from the germline V gene are MNHEY and SVGAGI. In nucleotides, the CDR3 is TGTGCCAGCAGGACCCCTTGGCGGAGCACAGATACGCAGTATTTT. It specifies CASRTPWRSTDTQYF.

Comments on this clone: The junction and the germline gene differ at one end; a read error may be behind it. This chain uses TRBV19 with TRBJ2-4; 8 nucleotides align to TRBD2. The CDR3 covers 16 residues. CDR1 is LNHDA, CDR2 SQIVND, per germline (reference sequence). CDR3 amino acids: CASSIGGAGAKNIQCF. The CDR3 DNA reads as TGTGCCAGTAGTATCGGGGGGGCTGGGGCCAAAAACATTCAGTGCTTC.

The chain is built from TRBV24-1 and TRBJ2-2, with a possible D match to TRBD1 (5 bases). In germline, CDR1 is KGHDR, CDR2 SFDVKD. The CDR3 has 14 amino acids. The V end was cut by 9 bases, the J end by 1 base, with 11 bases between. The CDR3 coding sequence is TGTGCCACCGCGACAGCCCAGAACACCGGGGAGCTGTTTTTT. This sequence encodes CATATAQNTGELFF.

This clone was seen only a few times. The chain couples TRBV3-1 (or the pseudogene TRBV3-2) to TRBJ2-7, with D perhaps matching TRBD1 (6 bases). The V gene's germline CDR1 is LGHDT and CDR2 YNNKEL (reference sequence). This CDR3 spans 13 amino acids. V was pared by 4 bases and J by 7 bases, with 14 bases between. The CDR3 protein is CASSPDSQGEQYF. In DNA form, the CDR3 reads TGTGCCAGCAGCCCGGACAGTCAGGGGGAGCAGTACTTC.